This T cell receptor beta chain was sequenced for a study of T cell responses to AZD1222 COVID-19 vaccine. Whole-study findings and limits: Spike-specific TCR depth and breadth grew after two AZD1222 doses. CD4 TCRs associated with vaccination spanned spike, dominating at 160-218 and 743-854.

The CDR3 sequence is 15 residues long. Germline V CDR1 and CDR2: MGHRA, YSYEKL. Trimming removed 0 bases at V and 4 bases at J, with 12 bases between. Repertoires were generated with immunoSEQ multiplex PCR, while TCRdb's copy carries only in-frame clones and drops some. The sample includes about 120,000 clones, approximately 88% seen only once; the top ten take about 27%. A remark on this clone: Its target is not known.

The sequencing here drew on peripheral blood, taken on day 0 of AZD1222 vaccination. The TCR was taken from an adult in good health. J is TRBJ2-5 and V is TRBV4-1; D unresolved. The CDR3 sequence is CASSQDRRGGETQYF. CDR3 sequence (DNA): TGCGCCAGCAGCCAAGATCGTCGTGGTGGAGAGACCCAGTACTTC.